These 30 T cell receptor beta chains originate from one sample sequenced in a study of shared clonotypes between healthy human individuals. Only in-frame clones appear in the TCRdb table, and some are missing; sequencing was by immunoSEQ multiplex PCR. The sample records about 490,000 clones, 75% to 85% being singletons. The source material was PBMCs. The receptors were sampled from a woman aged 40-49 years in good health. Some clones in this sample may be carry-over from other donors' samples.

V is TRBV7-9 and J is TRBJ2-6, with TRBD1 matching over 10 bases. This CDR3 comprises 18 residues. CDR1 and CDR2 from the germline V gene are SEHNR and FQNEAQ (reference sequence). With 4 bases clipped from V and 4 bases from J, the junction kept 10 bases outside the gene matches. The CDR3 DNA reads TGTGCCAGCAGCTACAGGACAGGGGGTAAGGGAGGGGCCAACGTCCTGACTTTC. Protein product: CASSYRTGGKGGANVLTF.

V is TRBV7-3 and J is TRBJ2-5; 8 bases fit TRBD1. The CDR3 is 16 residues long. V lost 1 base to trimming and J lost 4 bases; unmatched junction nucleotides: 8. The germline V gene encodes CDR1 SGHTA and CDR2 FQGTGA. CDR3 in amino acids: CASSLNGQGIRETQYF. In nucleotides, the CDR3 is TGTGCCAGCAGCTTAAACGGACAGGGCATTAGAGAGACCCAGTACTTC.

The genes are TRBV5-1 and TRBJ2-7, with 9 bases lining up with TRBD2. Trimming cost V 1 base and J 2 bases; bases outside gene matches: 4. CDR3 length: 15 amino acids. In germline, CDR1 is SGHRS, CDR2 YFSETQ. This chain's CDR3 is CASSLLAGNTYEQYF. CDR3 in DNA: TGCGCCAGCAGCTTGCTAGCGGGGAACACCTACGAGCAGTACTTC.

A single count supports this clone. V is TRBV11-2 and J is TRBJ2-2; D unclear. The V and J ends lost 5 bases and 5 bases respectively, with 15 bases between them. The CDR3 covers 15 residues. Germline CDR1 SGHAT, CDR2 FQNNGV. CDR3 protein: CASSIRGDGTGELFF. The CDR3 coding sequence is TGTGCCAGCAGCATCAGAGGAGATGGTACCGGGGAGCTGTTTTTT.

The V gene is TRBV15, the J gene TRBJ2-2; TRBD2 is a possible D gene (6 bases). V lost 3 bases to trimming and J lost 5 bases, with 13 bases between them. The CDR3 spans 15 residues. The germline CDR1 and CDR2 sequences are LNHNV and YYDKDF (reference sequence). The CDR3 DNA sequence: TGTGCCACCAGCAGGGGACTCTACAAAACCGGGGAGCTGTTTTTT. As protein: CATSRGLYKTGELFF.

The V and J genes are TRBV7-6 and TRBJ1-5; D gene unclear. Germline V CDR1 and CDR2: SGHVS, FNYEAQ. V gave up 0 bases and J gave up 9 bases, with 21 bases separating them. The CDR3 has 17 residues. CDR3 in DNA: TGTGCCAGCAGCTTAGCAGCACGGGATTCAGGTTTGGTGCCCCAGCATTTT. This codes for CASSLAARDSGLVPQHF.

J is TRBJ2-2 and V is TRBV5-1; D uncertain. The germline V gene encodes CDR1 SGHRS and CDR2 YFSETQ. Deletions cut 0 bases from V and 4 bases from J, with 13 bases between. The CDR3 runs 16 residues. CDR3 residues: CASSLGLLRGTGELFF. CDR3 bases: TGCGCCAGCAGCTTGGGTTTGCTTCGCGGCACCGGGGAGCTGTTTTTT.

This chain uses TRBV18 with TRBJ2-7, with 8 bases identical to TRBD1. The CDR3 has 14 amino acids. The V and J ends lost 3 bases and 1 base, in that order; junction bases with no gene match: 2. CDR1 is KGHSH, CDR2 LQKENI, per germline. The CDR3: CASSPRTGSYEQYF. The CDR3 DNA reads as TGTGCCAGCTCACCCAGGACAGGGTCCTACGAGCAGTACTTC. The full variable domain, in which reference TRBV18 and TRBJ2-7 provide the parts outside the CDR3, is NAGVMQNPRHLVRRRGQEARLRCSPMKGHSHVYWYRQLPEEGLKFMVYLQKENIIDESGMPKERFSAEFPKEGPSILRIQQVVRGDSAAYFCASSPRTGSYEQYFGPGTRLTVT.

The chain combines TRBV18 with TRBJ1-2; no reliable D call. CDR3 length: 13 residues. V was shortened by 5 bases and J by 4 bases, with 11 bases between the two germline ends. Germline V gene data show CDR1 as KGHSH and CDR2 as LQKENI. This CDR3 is CASSDGRGYGYTF. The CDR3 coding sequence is TGTGCCAGCTCAGATGGACGAGGCTATGGCTACACCTTC.

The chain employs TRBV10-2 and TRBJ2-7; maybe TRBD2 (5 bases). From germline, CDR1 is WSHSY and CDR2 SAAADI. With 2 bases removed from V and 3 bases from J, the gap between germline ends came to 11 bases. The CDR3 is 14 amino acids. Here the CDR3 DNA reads TGCGCCAGCAGTGAGAGCGGACGGGGCTACGAGCAGTACTTC. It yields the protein CASSESGRGYEQYF.

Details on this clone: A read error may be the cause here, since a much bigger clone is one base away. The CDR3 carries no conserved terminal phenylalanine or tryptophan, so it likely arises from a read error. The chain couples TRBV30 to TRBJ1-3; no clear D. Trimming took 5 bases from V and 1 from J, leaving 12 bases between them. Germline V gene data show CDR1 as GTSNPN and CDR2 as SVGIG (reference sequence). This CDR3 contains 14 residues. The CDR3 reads CAWLRGRSGNTIYL. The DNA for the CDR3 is TGTGCCTGGTTAAGAGGGAGATCTGGAAACACCATATATCTT.

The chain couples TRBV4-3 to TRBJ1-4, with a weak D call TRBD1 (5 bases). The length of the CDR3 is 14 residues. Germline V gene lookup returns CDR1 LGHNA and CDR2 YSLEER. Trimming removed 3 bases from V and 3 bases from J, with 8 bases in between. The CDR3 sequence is CASSQDTSNEKLFF. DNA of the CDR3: TGCGCCAGCAGCCAGGACACGTCTAATGAAAAACTGTTTTTT.

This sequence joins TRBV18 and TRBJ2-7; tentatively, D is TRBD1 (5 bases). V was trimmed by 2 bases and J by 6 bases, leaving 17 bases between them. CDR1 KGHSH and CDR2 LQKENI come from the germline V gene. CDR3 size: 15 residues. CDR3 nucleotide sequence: TGTGCCAGCTCACCAGGAGACAGCCCCTCGGGCGAGCAGTACTTC. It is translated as CASSPGDSPSGEQYF.

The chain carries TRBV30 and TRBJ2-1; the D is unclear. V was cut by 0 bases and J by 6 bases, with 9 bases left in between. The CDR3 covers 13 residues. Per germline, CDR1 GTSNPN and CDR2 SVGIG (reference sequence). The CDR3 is CAWSVGRVNEQFF. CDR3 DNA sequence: TGTGCCTGGAGTGTAGGCAGAGTCAATGAGCAGTTCTTC.

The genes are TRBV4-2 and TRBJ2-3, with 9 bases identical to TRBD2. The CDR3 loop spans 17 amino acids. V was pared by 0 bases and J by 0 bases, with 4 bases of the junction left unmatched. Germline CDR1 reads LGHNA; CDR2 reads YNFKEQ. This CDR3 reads CASSQELAGISTDTQYF. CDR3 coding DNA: TGTGCCAGCAGCCAAGAGCTAGCGGGGATTAGCACAGATACGCAGTATTTT.

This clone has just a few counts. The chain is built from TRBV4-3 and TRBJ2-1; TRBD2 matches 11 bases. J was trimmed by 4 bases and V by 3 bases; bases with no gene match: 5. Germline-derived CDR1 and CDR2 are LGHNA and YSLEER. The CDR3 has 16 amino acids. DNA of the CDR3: TGCGCCAGCAGCCAGGACGGACTAGCGGGTTACAATGAGCAGTTCTTC. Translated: CASSQDGLAGYNEQFF.

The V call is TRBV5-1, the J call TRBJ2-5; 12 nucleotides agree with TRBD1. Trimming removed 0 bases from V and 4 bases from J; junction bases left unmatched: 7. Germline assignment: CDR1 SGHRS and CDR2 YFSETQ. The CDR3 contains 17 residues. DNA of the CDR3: TGCGCCAGCAGCTTGGAAGCGGGACAGGGGGCAGGAGAGACCCAGTACTTC. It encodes CASSLEAGQGAGETQYF.

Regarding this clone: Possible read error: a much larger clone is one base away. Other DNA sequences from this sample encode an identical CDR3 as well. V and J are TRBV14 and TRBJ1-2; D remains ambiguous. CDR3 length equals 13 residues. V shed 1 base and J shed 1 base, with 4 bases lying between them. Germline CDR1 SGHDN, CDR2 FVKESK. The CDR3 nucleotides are TGTGCCAGCAGCCAAGGGGGTAACTATGGCTACACCTTC. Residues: CASSQGGNYGYTF.

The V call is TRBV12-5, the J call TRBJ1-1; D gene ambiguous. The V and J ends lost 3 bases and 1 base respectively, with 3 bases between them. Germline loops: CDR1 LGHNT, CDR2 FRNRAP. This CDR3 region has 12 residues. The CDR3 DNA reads TGTGCTAGTGGTTTCGAGAACACTGAAGCTTTCTTT. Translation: CASGFENTEAFF.

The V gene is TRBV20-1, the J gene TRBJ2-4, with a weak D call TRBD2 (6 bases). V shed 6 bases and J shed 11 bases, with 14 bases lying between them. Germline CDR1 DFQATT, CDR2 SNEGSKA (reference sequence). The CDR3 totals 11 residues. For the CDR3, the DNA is TGCAGTGCGGCGGGACTTCGTCTTCAGTACTTC. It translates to CSAAGLRLQYF.

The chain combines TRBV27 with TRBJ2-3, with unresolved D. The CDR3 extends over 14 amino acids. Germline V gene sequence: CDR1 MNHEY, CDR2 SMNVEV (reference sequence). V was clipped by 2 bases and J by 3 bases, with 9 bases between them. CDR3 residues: CASSLQRHTDTQYF. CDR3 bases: TGTGCCAGCAGTTTACAGCGCCATACAGATACGCAGTATTTT.

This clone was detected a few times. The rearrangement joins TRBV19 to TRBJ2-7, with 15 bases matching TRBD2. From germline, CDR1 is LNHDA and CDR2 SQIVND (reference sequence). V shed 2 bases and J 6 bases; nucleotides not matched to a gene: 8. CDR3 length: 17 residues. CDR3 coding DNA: TGTGCCAGTAGTATAATATCCCGGACTAGCGGGAGGGTCGAGCAGTACTTC. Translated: CASSIISRTSGRVEQYF.

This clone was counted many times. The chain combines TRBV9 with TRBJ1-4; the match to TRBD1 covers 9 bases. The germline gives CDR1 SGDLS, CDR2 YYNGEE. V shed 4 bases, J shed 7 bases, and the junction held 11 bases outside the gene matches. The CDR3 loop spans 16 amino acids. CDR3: CASSTTTGGLGEKLFF. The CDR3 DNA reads TGTGCCAGCAGCACCACCACAGGGGGCTTAGGTGAAAAACTGTTTTTT. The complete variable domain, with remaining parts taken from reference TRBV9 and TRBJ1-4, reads DSGVTQTPKHLITATGQRVTLRCSPRSGDLSVYWYQQSLDQGLQFLIQYYNGEERAKGNILERFSAQQFPDLHSELNLSSLELGDSALYFCASSTTTGGLGEKLFFGSGTQLSVL.

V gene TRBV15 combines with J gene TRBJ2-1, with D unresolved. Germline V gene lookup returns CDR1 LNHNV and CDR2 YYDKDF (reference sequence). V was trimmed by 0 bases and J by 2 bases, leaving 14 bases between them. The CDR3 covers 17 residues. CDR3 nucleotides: TGTGCCACCAGCAGAGACTGGCGACCTGGGACCTACAATGAGCAGTTCTTC. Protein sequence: CATSRDWRPGTYNEQFF.

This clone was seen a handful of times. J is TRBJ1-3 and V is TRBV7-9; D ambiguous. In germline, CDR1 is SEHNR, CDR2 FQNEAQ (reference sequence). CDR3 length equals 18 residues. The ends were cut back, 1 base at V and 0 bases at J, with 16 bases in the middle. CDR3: CASSLDRVAGFSGNTIYF. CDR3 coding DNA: TGTGCCAGCAGCTTAGATCGGGTAGCAGGCTTCTCTGGAAACACCATATATTTT.

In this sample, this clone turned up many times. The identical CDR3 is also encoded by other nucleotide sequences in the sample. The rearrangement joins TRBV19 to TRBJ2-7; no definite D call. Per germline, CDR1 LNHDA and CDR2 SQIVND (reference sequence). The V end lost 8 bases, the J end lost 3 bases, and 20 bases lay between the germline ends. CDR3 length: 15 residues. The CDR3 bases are TGTGCCAGTTCGGAATCCTACGTGGAATACTACGAGCAGTACTTC. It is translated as CASSESYVEYYEQYF.

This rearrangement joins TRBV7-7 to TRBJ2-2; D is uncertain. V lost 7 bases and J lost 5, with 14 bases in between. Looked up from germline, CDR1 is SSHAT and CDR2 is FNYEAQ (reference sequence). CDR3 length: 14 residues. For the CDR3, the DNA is TGTGCCAGCACCAGGATGGGTGTGACCGGGGAGCTGTTTTTT. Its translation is CASTRMGVTGELFF.

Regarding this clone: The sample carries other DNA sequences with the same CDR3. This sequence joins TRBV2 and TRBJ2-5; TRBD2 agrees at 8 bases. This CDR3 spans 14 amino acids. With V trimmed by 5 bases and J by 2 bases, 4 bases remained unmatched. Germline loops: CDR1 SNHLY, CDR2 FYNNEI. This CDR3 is CASSLAGTQETQYF. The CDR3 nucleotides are TGTGCCAGCAGTTTAGCGGGAACACAAGAGACCCAGTACTTC.

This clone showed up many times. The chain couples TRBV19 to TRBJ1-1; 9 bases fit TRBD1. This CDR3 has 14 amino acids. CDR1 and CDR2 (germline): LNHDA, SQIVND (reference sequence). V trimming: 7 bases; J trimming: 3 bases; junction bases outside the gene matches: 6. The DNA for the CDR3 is TGTGCCAGTAAAACGGACAGGGGACACACTGAAGCTTTCTTT. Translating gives CASKTDRGHTEAFF.

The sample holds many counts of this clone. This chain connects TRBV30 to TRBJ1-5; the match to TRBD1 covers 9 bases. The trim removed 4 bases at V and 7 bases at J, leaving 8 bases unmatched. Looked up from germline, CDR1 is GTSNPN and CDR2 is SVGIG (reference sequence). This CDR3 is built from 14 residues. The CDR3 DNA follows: TGTGCCTGGACGGGGACAGGGAAGCGGCAGCCCCAGCATTTT. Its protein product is CAWTGTGKRQPQHF. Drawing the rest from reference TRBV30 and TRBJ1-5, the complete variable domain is SQTIHQWPATLVQPVGSPLSLECTVEGTSNPNLYWYRQAAGRGLQLLFYSVGIGQISSEVPQNLSASRPQDRQFILSSKKLLLSDSGFYLCAWTGTGKRQPQHFGDGTRLSIL.